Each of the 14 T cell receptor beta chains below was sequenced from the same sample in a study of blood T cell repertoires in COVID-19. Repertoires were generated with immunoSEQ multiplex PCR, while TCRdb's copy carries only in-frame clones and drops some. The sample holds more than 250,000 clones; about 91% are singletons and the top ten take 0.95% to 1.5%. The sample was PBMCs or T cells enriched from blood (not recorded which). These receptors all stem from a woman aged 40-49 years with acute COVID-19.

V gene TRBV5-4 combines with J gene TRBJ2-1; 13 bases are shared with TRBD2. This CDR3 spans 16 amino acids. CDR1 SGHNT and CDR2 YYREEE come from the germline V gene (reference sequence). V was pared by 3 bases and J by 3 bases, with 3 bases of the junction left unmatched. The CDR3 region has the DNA TGTGCCAGCAGCTCCGGGACTAGCGGGGTCTACAATGAGCAGTTCTTC. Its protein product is CASSSGTSGVYNEQFF. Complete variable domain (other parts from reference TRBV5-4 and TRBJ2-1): ETGVTQSPTHLIKTRGQQVTLRCSSQSGHNTVSWYQQALGQGPQFIFQYYREEENGRGNFPPRFSGLQFPNYSSELNVNALELDDSALYLCASSSGTSGVYNEQFFGPGTRLTVL.

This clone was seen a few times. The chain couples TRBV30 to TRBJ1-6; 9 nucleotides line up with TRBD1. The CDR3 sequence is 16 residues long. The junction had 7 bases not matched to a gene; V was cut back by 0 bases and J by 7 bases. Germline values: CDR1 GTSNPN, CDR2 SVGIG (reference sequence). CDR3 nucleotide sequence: TGTGCCTGGAGTGTTGGGGACAGGGAGGAAAATTCACCCCTCCACTTT. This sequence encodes CAWSVGDREENSPLHF.

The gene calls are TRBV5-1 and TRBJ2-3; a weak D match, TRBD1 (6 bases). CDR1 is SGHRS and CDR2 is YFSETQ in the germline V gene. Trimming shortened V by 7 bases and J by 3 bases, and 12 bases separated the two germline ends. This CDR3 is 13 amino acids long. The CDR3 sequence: CASSLGGTDTQYF. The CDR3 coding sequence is TGCGCCAGCTCCCTAGGGGGAACAGATACGCAGTATTTT.

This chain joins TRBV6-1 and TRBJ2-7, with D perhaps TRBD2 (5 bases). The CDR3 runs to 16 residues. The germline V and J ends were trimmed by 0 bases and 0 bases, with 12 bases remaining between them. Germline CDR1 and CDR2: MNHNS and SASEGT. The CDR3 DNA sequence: TGTGCCAGCAGTGAAGCGCTACTAGATTCCTCCTACGAGCAGTACTTC. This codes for CASSEALLDSSYEQYF.

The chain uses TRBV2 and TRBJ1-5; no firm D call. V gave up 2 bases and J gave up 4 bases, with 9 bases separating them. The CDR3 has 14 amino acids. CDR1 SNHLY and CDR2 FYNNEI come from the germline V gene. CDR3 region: CASSESIRNQPQHF. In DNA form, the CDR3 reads TGTGCCAGCAGTGAAAGTATCAGAAATCAGCCCCAGCATTTT. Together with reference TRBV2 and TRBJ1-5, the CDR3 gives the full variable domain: EPEVTQTPSHQVTQMGQEVILRCVPISNHLYFYWYRQILGQKVEFLVSFYNNEISEKSEIFDDQFSVERPDGSNFTLKIRSTKLEDSAMYFCASSESIRNQPQHFGDGTRLSIL.

CDR3 coding DNA: TGCGCCAGCAGCCCGAGGGTGGCGGGGAGCTCTGGAAACACCATATATTTT. It yields the protein CASSPRVAGSSGNTIYF. This chain links TRBV5-1 with TRBJ1-3; no reliable D call. Germline V CDR1 and CDR2: SGHRS, YFSETQ. Trimming cost V 4 bases and J 0 bases, with 17 bases left between them. The CDR3 totals 17 residues.

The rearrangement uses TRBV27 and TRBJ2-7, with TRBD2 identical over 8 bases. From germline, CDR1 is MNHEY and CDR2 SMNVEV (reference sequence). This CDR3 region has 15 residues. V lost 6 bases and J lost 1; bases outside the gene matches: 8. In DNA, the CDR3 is TGTGCCAGCAGCAAAAGCGGGAGCCCTTCCTACGAGCAGTACGTC. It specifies CASSKSGSPSYEQYV.

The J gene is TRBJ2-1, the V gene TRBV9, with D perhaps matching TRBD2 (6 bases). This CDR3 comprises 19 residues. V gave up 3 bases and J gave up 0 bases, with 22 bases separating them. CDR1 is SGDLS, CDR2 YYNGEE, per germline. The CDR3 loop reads CASSDRETGVATSYNEQFF. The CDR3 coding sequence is TGTGCCAGCAGCGATCGGGAGACCGGGGTAGCGACCTCCTACAATGAGCAGTTCTTC.

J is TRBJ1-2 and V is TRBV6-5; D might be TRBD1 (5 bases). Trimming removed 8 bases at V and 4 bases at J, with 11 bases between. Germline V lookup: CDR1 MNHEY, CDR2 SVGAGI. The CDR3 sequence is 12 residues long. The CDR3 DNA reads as TGTGCCAGCGGGGAGGGGAGCTATGGCTACACCTTC. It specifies CASGEGSYGYTF.

The CDR3 region is CASSPGTGMYNEQFF. CDR3 in DNA: TGCGCCAGCTCGCCCGGGACAGGCATGTACAATGAGCAGTTCTTC. The V and J genes are TRBV10-1 and TRBJ2-1; 8 bases agree with TRBD1. The CDR3 loop spans 15 amino acids. V lost 8 bases and J lost 4; bases outside the gene matches: 10. Germline loops: CDR1 WNHNN, CDR2 SYGVQD (reference sequence).

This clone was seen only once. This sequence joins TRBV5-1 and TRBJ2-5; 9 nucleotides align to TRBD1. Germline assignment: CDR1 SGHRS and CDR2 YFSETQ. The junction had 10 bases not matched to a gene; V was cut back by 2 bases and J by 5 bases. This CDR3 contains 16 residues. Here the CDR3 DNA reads TGCGCCAGCAGCTTTGGTAGGACAGGGGCCGTTGAGACCCAGTACTTC. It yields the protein CASSFGRTGAVETQYF.

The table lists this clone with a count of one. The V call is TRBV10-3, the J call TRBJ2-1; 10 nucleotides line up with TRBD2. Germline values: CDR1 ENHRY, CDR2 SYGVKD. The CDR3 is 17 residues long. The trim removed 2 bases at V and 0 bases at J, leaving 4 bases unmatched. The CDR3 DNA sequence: TGTGCCATCAGTGAGCCCCGGACTAGCGGCTCCTACAATGAGCAGTTCTTC. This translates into CAISEPRTSGSYNEQFF.

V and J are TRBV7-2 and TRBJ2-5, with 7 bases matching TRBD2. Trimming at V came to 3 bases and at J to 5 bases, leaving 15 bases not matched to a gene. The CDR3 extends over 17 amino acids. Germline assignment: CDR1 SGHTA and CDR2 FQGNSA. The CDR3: CASSFTLLAGDEETQYF. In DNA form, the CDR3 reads TGTGCCAGCAGCTTTACTCTCTTGGCGGGAGACGAGGAGACCCAGTACTTC.

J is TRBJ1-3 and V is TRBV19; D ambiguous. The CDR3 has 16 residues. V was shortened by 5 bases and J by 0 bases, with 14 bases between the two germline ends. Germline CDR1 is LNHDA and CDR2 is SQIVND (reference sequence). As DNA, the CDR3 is TGTGCCAGTAGTTACTACTACGGGGACTCTGGAAACACCATATATTTT. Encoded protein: CASSYYYGDSGNTIYF.